This record concerns one TCR beta chain sequence. Its antigen is unidentified. PCR involved 60 Vbeta and 13 Jbeta primers. Assay: immunoSEQ multiplex PCR; the TCRdb copy retains only in-frame clones and omits some. The ten most abundant clones cover around 4% of a sample with about 110,000 clones. This sample was taken from a study of cytomegalovirus exposure and HLA in healthy donors. The CDR3 sequence is 14 residues long. CDR1 and CDR2 from the germline V gene are SGHRS and YFSETQ. V was shortened by 4 bases and J by 4 bases, with 14 bases between the two germline ends. Study outcomes and limitations: Later analysis suggested most CMV-associated TCR beta chains were HLA-restricted. Highly shared variants forming one cluster were likely a sequencing artifact.

The TCR comes from a young man in good health and CMV-seronegative. Sequences were obtained from PBMCs. The J gene is TRBJ1-1, the V gene TRBV5-1, with no clear D. Here the CDR3 DNA reads TGCGCCAGCAGCCCGTCCGGGGTCGCCACTGAAGCTTTCTTT. Amino acid sequence: CASSPSGVATEAFF.